This T cell receptor (beta chain) was obtained from a study of cytomegalovirus exposure and HLA in healthy donors. Study findings and constraints: Later genetic work tied a missense DCLRE1C variant to beta-chain V and J trimming. Segments of the TCR beta V type were, in most cases, productive about 87% or about 30% of the time in an earlier analysis. Later on, an analysis found that several of the most significant clusters appeared to be linked to common viral pathogens, which included parvovirus B19.

V was clipped by 1 base and J by 7 bases; unmatched bases: 2. The V gene's germline CDR1 is SGHDT and CDR2 YYEEEE. The CDR3 totals 14 residues. Both 60 Vbeta primers and 13 Jbeta primers went into the PCR. Libraries were prepared by immunoSEQ multiplex PCR; TCRdb keeps only in-frame clonotypes and omits some of them. The specimen's table records tens of thousands of clones. Comment on this clone: Its antigen remains unidentified.

The source is a man younger than 45 in good health and CMV-seropositive. Sequenced sample: PBMCs. The gene calls are TRBV5-6 and TRBJ1-4; TRBD1 matches at 9 bases. This CDR3 reads CASSLWTGAEKLFF. The CDR3 coding sequence is TGTGCCAGCAGCTTGTGGACAGGGGCTGAAAAACTGTTTTTT.